The present T cell receptor beta chain was sequenced within a study of blood T cell repertoires in COVID-19 (dated by TCRdb to between 2020 and 2021). Regarding the complete study: Samples from collaborators originated in the United States, Italy and Spain and spanned both the acute and convalescent phases of COVID-19. Samples came from the ongoing ImmuneRACE study (first 160 participants) plus 1,254 subjects from 6 global collaborators. Subjects who had been exposed to COVID-19, were actively infected with it, or had recovered from it provided the deeply sampled blood TCRbeta repertoires that made up the dataset. Where HLA class I and class II types were available, the types were taken from metadata supplied by the sample provider, not from assay-based typing. A de-identified subject ID, COVID-19 status, age in years and sex were almost always included in the sample metadata. The material from the prospective study consisted of cDNA or gDNA derived from T cells, B-cell-depleted T cells, or PBMCs. A freely available public database, intended as a resource for researchers studying the immune response to SARS-CoV-2, is where the repertoires were released. Paper-wide results and their limitations: Clinical and demographic metadata were provided uncurated, with the amount varying by source and participant.

TCRbeta CDR3 regions were amplified from genomic DNA using the immunoSEQ Assay, a bias-controlled multiplex PCR. Processing in the source paper ran as follows. Nucleated cell counts per sample were estimated from amplification of reference gene primers within the assay. To quantify the absolute abundance of each unique TCRbeta CDR3 rearrangement, sequence reads were collapsed and filtered. For each sample, productive Simpson clonality was calculated by taking the square root of Simpson's diversity index across productive rearrangements. In its TCRdb copy, this immuneACCESS table keeps in-frame sequences only and misses some clones. Where compared with another copy, unresolved V genes explain less than half of these, and the others have no known cause. V, J and clone size are taken as reported in that table, and D and trimming were inferred from the DNA itself. Recorded for this sample are approximately 150,000 clones; 65% to 85% of them occurred a single time. Approximately 10% of the sample belongs to the ten largest clones.

The CDR3 spans 15 residues, from the cysteine through the phenylalanine. Only the CDR3 part of the read is kept: 45 bases, read in frame from the first base. CDR1 and CDR2, per the germline V gene (reference sequence), are MNHNY and SVGAGI. The junction shows trimming of 7 bases on V and 1 base on J, plus 14 bases between the germline ends. Whole blood was collected in K2EDTA tubes by collaborating institutions according to the institutions' own protocols. For TCRbeta analysis, collaborator samples were shipped as frozen whole blood, as isolated PBMCs, or as DNA extracted from either sample type. Concerning this clone: Its antigen has not been determined. No qualities accompany the bases; no much larger clone lies one base away.

Input material: peripheral blood. This TCR came from a man in his 70s with active or convalescent COVID-19. The chain is encoded by TRBV6-6 joined to TRBJ1-5, and possibly TRBD1, on 5 matching bases. The CDR3 protein: CASTLGGRSNQPQHF. The DNA sequence is given as TGTGCCAGCACCCTGGGGGGTCGGAGCAATCAGCCCCAGCATTTT.